These 4 T cell receptor beta chains share one sample of origin, sequenced in a study of shared clonotypes between healthy human individuals. The naive CD8 fraction comprised CD45RO-negative cells positively selected for CCR7 and excluded terminally differentiated effector memory CD45RA+ cells. TCRdb's table, derived via immunoSEQ multiplex PCR, lists solely in-frame clones and lacks some. Of 2 million to 2.5 million clones detected, less than 95% appear once; the ten largest clones hold 1.1%. The sample consisted of naive CD8+ T cells sorted from blood. The receptors were gathered from a man aged 18 to 30 in good health.

V usage is TRBV7-9 and J usage is TRBJ2-7; tentatively, D is TRBD1 (6 bases). This CDR3 contains 14 residues. From germline, CDR1 is SEHNR and CDR2 FQNEAQ (reference sequence). V gave up 5 bases and J gave up 6 bases, with 17 bases separating them. In DNA form, the CDR3 reads TGTGCCAGCAGCGATTACAGGGTTGGTGGCGAGCAGTACTTC. Its translation: CASSDYRVGGEQYF.

The V gene is TRBV7-3, the J gene TRBJ2-5; no clear D. Germline V CDR1 and CDR2: SGHTA, FQGTGA. V lost 5 bases, J lost 5 bases, and 12 bases lay in between. The CDR3 covers 13 residues. The CDR3 loop is CASSINLRETQYF. The CDR3 nucleotides read TGTGCCAGCAGCATTAATTTACGCGAGACCCAGTACTTC.

The CDR3 nucleotides are TGTGCCAGCAGTTCGGGACTAGCGGGAGGGCCATGGGATACGCAGTATTTT. It specifies CASSSGLAGGPWDTQYF. The chain couples TRBV27 to TRBJ2-3; 16 bases agree with TRBD2. The CDR3 is 17 amino acids. V lost 4 bases, J lost 6 bases, and 7 bases stayed unmatched. CDR1 is MNHEY, CDR2 SMNVEV, per germline (reference sequence).

The chain employs TRBV29-1 and TRBJ2-3; a weak D match, TRBD1 (5 bases). The CDR3 totals 18 residues. Trimming left V 0 bases short and J 4 bases short, with 23 bases between. The germline V gene has CDR1 SQVTM and CDR2 ANQGSEA. Written as DNA, the CDR3 is TGCAGCGTTGAAGATCTTAGTCAGGAAGGGGTTCACGCAGATACGCAGTATTTT. It encodes CSVEDLSQEGVHADTQYF.